This TCR beta chain was sequenced during a study of graft-versus-host responses after intestinal transplantation. The CDR3 covers 15 residues. Germline trimming cut 4 bases from V and 4 bases from J; bases unmatched to any gene: 4. From germline, CDR1 is SGHRS and CDR2 YFSETQ. The repertoire was sequenced with immunoSEQ multiplex PCR; TCRdb's copy has only in-frame clones and lacks some. Counted here are about 23,000 clones, roughly 90% occurring once; the ten biggest clones make up 1.5% to 2.5%. Here the sequenced sample was PBMCs, taken almost 40 days after intestinal transplant. The genes are TRBV5-1 and TRBJ1-5, with TRBD1 matching 11 bases. The clonotype comes from a human patient who received an intestinal transplant, so some T cells may come from the graft donor. The chain's CDR3 is CASSSRDRGNQPQHF. DNA for the CDR3: TGCGCCAGCAGCAGCCGGGACAGGGGGAATCAGCCCCAGCATTTT.